The next 3 T cell receptor beta chains were all read from a single sample in a study of blood T cells in healthy people across ages. For the second PCR, which ran for about 6 to 11 cycles, a sample-barcoded 5' primer and a J-beta primer mix were used. MiXCR, run by TCRdb on the 5' RACE reads, gives a single entry per CDR3 protein. There are about 1 million distinct CDR3 sequences in the sample; 45% occur only once, and 18% lies in the top ten. The material sequenced was blood. All receptors come from a woman aged 55-75 years in good health.

The chain combines TRBV9 with TRBJ2-1, with 7 bases identical to TRBD2. Losses at the gene ends were 3 bases for V and 5 bases for J; bases not matched to a gene: 8. Germline assignment: CDR1 SGDLS and CDR2 YYNGEE. The CDR3 totals 15 residues. CDR3 sequence (DNA): TGTGCCAGCAGCGAGTACGGGACTATGCACAATGAGCAGTTCTTC. Its protein is CASSEYGTMHNEQFF.

The rearrangement uses TRBV5-8 and TRBJ2-7; the D gene could be TRBD1 or TRBD2 (6 bases each). Germline V gene data show CDR1 as SGHTS and CDR2 as YDEGEE. The CDR3 covers 16 residues. V was clipped by 0 bases and J by 7 bases, with 20 bases between them. The chain's CDR3 is CASSLDREVWVYEQYF. CDR3 coding DNA: TGTGCCAGCAGCTTGGACAGGGAGGTCTGGGTTTATGAGCAGTACTTC.

The chain employs TRBV5-1 and TRBJ2-6; tentative D call: TRBD1 (5 bases). The V end was cut by 0 bases, the J end by 4 bases, with 11 bases between. Germline-derived CDR1 and CDR2 are SGHRS and YFSETQ. This CDR3 is built from 16 residues. DNA for the CDR3: TGCGCCAGCAGCTTGGACAGGTCCGTGGGGGCCAACGTCCTGACTTTC. Its translation: CASSLDRSVGANVLTF. The full variable domain, in which reference TRBV5-1 and TRBJ2-6 provide the parts outside the CDR3, is KAGVTQTPRYLIKTRGQQVTLSCSPISGHRSVSWYQQTPGQGLQFLFEYFSETQRNKGNFPGRFSGRQFSNSRSEMNVSTLELGDSALYLCASSLDRSVGANVLTFGAGSRLTVL.